This section outlines one T cell receptor beta chain sequence together with its context. The data belong to a study of blood T cells in healthy people across ages. Using a J-beta primer mix together with a sample-barcoded 5' primer, a second PCR was run for roughly 6 to 11 cycles. Each cDNA molecule, via a template-switch adaptor with 12 random nucleotides, was tagged. MiXCR, run by TCRdb on the 5' RACE reads, gives a single entry per CDR3 protein. The sample lists approximately 830,000 distinct CDR3 sequences, around 62% seen once, with 25% to 35% in the top ten. Each donor had about 10 milliliters of peripheral blood drawn. Per germline, CDR1 SGHTA and CDR2 FQGNSA. CDR3 size: 13 residues.

The sample taken for sequencing was blood. The chain is built from TRBV7-2 and TRBJ2-4, with D uncertain. The J call is doubtful: the DNA matches TRBJ2-7 better. This sequence originates from a man under 40 in good health. The CDR3 protein is CASSLGWQSEQYF. The CDR3 DNA reads as TGTGCCAGCAGCTTAGGGTGGCAGAGCGAGCAGTACTTC.